This TCR beta chain emerged from a study of human T cells and chemical hapten exposure. Study-wide results and limits: The study found expanded TCRs formed significantly more large CDR3 similarity clusters than controls.

Time point in this sample: patch test 1, 2 weeks after DPC sensitization. Treatment indicated: therapeutic diphenylcyclopropenone sensitization with weekly scalp DPC. This clonotype was counted between two and nine times. No antigen is known for it. TCRdb reanalysed the RACE reads using MiXCR and keeps one entry per CDR3 protein. Of about 100,000 distinct CDR3 sequences in the sample, approximately 10% were seen once. CDR1 and CDR2 from the germline V gene are PRHDT and FYEKMQ (reference sequence). The CDR3 has 17 amino acids. V was clipped by 7 bases and J by 6 bases; unmatched bases: 18. The chain is built from TRBV13 and TRBJ1-1, with TRBD1 matching 9 bases. This specimen consisted of whole blood, obtained in connection with sensitization to the hapten diphenylcyclopropenone (DPC). This sequence was found in a woman aged 40 to 50 with alopecia areata. Some clones in this sample may be carry-over from other donors' samples. The CDR3 coding sequence is TGTGCCAGCAACCGAAGGGCGGGGACAGGGACCTCTGCTGAAGCTTTCTTT. Translation: CASNRRAGTGTSAEAFF.